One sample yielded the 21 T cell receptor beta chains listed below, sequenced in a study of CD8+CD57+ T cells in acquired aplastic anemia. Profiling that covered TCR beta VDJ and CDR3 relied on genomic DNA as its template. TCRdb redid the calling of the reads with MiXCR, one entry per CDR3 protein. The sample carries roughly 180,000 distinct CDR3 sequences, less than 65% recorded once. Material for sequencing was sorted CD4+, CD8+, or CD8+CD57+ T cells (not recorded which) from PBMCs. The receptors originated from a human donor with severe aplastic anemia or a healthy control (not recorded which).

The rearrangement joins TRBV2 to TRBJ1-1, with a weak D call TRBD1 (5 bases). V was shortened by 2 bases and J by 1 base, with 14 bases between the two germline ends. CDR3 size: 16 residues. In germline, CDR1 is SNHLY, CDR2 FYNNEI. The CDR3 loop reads CASSEQAFGQNTEAFF. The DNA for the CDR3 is TGTGCCAGCAGTGAACAAGCCTTTGGACAGAACACTGAAGCTTTCTTT. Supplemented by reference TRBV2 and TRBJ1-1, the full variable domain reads EPEVTQTPSHQVTQMGQEVILRCVPISNHLYFYWYRQILGQKVEFLVSFYNNEISEKSEIFDDQFSVERPDGSNFTLKIRSTKLEDSAMYFCASSEQAFGQNTEAFFGQGTRLTVV.

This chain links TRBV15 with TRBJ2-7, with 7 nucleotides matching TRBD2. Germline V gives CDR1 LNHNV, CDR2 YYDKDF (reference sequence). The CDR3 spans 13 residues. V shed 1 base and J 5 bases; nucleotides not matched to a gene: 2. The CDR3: CATSRGLANEQYF. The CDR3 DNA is TGTGCCACCAGCAGAGGACTAGCCAACGAGCAGTACTTC.

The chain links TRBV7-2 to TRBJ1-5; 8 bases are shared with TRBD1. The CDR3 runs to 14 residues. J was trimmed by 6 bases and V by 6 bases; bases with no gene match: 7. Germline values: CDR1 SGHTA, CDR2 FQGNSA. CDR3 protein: CASRSGTGRQPQHF. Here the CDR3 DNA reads TGTGCCAGCAGATCCGGGACAGGCCGTCAGCCCCAGCATTTT.

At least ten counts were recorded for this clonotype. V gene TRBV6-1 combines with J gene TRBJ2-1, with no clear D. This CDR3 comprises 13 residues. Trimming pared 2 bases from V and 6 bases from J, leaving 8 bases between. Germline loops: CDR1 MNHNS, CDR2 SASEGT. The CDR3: CASSEWVGNEQFF. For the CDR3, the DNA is TGTGCCAGCAGTGAATGGGTTGGCAATGAGCAGTTCTTC.

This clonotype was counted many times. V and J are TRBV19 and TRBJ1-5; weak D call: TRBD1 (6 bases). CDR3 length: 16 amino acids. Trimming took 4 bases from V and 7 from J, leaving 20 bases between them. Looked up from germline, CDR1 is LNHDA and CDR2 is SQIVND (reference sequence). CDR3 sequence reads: CASSNWVEAGVQPQHF. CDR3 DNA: TGTGCCAGTAGTAACTGGGTCGAGGCAGGGGTCCAGCCCCAGCATTTT.

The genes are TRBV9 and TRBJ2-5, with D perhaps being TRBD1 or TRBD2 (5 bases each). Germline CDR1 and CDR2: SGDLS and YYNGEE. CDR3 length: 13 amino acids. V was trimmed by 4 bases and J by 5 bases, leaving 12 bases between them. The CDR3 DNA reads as TGTGCCAGCAGCCCTGGGGACGGGGAGACCCAGTACTTC. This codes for CASSPGDGETQYF.

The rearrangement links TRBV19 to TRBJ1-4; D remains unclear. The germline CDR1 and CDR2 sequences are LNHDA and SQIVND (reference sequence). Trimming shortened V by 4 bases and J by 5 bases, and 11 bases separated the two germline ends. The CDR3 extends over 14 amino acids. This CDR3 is CASSTLDLNEKLFF. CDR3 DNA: TGTGCCAGTAGTACATTAGACCTGAATGAAAAACTGTTTTTT. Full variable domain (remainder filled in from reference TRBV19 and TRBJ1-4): DGGITQSPKYLFRKEGQNVTLSCEQNLNHDAMYWYRQDPGQGLRLIYYSQIVNDFQKGDIAEGYSVSREKKESFPLTVTSAQKNPTAFYLCASSTLDLNEKLFFGSGTQLSVL.

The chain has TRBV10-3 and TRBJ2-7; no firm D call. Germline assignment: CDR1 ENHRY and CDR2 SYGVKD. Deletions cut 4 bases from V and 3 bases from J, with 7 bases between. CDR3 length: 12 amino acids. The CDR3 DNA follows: TGTGCCATCAGTGGTGGAGACTACGAGCAGTACTTC. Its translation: CAISGGDYEQYF.

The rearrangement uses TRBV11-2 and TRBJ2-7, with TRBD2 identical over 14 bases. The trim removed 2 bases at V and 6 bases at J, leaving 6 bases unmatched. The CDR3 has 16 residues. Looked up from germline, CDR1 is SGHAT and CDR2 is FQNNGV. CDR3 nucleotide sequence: TGTGCCAGCAGCTTACGACTAGCGGGGGGGCCCGGCGAGCAGTACTTC. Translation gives CASSLRLAGGPGEQYF.

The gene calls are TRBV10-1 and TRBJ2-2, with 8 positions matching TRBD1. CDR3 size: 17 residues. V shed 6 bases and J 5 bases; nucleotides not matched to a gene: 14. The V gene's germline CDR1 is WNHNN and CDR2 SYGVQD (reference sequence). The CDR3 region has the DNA TGCGCCAGCAGCTGGGTCAGGGGGCGGGATGGAACCGGGGAGCTGTTTTTT. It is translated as CASSWVRGRDGTGELFF.

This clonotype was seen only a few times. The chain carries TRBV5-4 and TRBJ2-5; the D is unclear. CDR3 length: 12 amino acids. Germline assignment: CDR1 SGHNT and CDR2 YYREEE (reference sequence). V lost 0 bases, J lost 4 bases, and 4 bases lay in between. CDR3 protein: CASSLDAETQYF. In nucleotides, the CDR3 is TGTGCCAGCAGCTTGGATGCAGAGACCCAGTACTTC.

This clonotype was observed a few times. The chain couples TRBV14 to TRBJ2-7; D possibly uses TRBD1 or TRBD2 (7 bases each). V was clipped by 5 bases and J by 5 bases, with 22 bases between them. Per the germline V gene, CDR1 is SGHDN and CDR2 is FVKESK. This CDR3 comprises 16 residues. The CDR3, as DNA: TGTGCCAGCAGCTCGGGGGGAGGGGGCGCTTTCAACGAGCAGTACTTC. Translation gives CASSSGGGGAFNEQYF. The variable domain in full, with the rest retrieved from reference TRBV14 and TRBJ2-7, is EAGVTQFPSHSVIEKGQTVTLRCDPISGHDNLYWYRRVMGKEIKFLLHFVKESKQDESGMPNNRFLAERTGGTYSTLKVQPAELEDSGVYFCASSSGGGGAFNEQYFGPGTRLTVT.

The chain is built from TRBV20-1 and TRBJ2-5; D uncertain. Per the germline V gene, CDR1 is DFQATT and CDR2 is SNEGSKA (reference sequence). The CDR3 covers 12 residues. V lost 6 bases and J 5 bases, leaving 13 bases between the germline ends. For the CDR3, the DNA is TGCAGTGCCCCCCCCTCTTGGGAGACCCAGTACTTC. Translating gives CSAPPSWETQYF.

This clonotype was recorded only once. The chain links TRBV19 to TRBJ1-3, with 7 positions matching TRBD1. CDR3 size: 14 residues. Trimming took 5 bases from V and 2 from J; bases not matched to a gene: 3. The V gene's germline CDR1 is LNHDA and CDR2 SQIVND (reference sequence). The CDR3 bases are TGTGCCAGTAGTTTTGGACAGGCTGGAAACACCATATATTTT. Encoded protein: CASSFGQAGNTIYF.

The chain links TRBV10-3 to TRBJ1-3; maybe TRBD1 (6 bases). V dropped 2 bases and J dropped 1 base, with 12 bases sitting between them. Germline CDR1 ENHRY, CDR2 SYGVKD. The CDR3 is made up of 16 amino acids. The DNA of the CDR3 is TGTGCCATCAGTGAGCTCAGGGGCCTATCTGGAAACACCATATATTTT. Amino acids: CAISELRGLSGNTIYF.

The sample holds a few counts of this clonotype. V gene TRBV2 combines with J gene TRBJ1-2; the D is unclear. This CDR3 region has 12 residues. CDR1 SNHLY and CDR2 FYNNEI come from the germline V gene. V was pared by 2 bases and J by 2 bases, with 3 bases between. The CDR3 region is CASSEINYGYTF. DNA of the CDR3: TGTGCCAGCAGTGAAATCAACTATGGCTACACCTTC.

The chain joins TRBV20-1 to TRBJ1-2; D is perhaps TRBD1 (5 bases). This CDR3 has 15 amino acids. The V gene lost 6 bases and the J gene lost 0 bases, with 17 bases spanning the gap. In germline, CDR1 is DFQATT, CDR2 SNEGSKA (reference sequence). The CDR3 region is CSAKMGQGANYGYTF. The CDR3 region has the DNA TGCAGTGCCAAGATGGGCCAGGGTGCTAACTATGGCTACACCTTC.

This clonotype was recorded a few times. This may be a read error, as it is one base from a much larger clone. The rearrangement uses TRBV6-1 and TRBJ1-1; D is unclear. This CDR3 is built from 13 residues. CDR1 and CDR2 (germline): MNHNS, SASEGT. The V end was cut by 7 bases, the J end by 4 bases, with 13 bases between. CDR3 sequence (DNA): TGTGCCAGCATTTGGCGGCAGAGCACTGAAGCTTTCTTT. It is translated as CASIWRQSTEAFF.

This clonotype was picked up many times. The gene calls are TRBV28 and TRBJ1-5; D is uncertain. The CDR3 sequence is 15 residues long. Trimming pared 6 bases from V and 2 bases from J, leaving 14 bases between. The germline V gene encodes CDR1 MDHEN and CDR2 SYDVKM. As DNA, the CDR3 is TGTGCCAGCAGATTGGCAGATCTGGGCAATCAGCCCCAGCATTTT. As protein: CASRLADLGNQPQHF.

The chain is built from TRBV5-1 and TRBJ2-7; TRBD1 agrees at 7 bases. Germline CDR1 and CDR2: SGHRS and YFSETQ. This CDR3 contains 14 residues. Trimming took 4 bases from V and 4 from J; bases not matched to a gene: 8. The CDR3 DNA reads TGCGCCAGCAGCCGTGGGGACAGTCGTTACGAGCAGTACTTC. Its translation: CASSRGDSRYEQYF.

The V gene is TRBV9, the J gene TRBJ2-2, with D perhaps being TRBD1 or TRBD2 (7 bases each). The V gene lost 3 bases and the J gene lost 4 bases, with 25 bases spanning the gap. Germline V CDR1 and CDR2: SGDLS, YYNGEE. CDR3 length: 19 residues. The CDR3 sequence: CASSGQGGGGNHLTGELFF. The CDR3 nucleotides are TGTGCCAGCAGCGGACAGGGAGGGGGGGGAAACCACCTCACCGGGGAGCTGTTTTTT.